This T cell receptor (beta chain) derives from a study of blood T cells in healthy people across ages. Together with a sample-barcoded 5' primer, a J-beta primer mix was included in a second PCR lasting about 7 to 11 cycles. TCRdb reprocessed the 5' RACE reads via MiXCR and lists one record per CDR3 protein. The sample contains approximately 900,000 distinct CDR3 sequences, 25% to 35% of which appear only once. This clonotype was detected only a few times. The germline gives CDR1 DFQATT, CDR2 SNEGSKA (reference sequence). V was pared by 6 bases and J by 6 bases, with 14 bases between. This CDR3 is 12 amino acids long. The same sample was also used in a study of T cells of mothers and their children.

The rearrangement uses TRBV20-1 and TRBJ1-2; D might be TRBD1 (5 bases). The TCR comes from a middle-aged woman in good health. The sample consisted of blood. The CDR3 region is CSAGRGSNGYTF. Written as DNA, the CDR3 is TGCAGTGCCGGCCGGGGGAGTAATGGCTACACCTTC.